A single sample gave rise to the 14 T cell receptor beta chains below, sequenced in a study of blood T cell repertoires in COVID-19. Clones were read by immunoSEQ multiplex PCR, and TCRdb kept only the in-frame ones, dropping some. Of some 150,000 clones detected, roughly 89% appear once; the ten largest clones hold 8.5% to 9%. The sequenced sample was peripheral blood. Receptors were obtained from a woman between 45 and 65 years old with active or convalescent COVID-19.

The chain couples TRBV11-2 to TRBJ2-4, with 8 bases that match TRBD1. CDR1 is SGHAT, CDR2 FQNNGV, per germline. This CDR3 comprises 17 residues. The ends lost 5 bases at V and 0 bases at J; junction bases unmatched: 9. CDR3 region: CASSQIDRGLAKNIQYF. The DNA for the CDR3 is TGTGCCAGCAGCCAGATCGACAGGGGCCTAGCCAAAAACATTCAGTACTTC.

As DNA, the CDR3 is TGTGCCAGCAGTCTCCGGGACAGGGGCTATGGCTACACCTTC. It yields the protein CASSLRDRGYGYTF. This rearrangement joins TRBV6-5 to TRBJ1-2, with 10 bases matching TRBD1. The CDR3 has 14 amino acids. Germline-derived CDR1 and CDR2 are MNHEY and SVGAGI. V lost 5 bases and J lost 4; bases outside the gene matches: 4.

The rearrangement joins TRBV4-3 to TRBJ1-2; TRBD1 aligns across 10 bases. Germline CDR1 LGHNA, CDR2 YSLEER. The CDR3 sequence is 14 residues long. V lost 5 bases, J lost 8 bases, and 8 bases stayed unmatched. The CDR3 sequence: CASSMTGGVEGYTF. The CDR3 DNA is TGCGCCAGCAGCATGACAGGGGGCGTGGAGGGCTACACCTTC.

This CDR3 is CASSVTGAEAFF. CDR3 sequence (DNA): TGTGCCAGCAGCGTGACGGGAGCTGAAGCTTTCTTT. The V call is TRBV9, the J call TRBJ1-1; D call uncertain. V lost 2 bases and J lost 6, with 8 bases in between. The CDR3 length is 12 residues. In germline, CDR1 is SGDLS, CDR2 YYNGEE. Combining the CDR3 with reference TRBV9 and TRBJ1-1 gives the whole variable domain DSGVTQTPKHLITATGQRVTLRCSPRSGDLSVYWYQQSLDQGLQFLIQYYNGEERAKGNILERFSAQQFPDLHSELNLSSLELGDSALYFCASSVTGAEAFFGQGTRLTVV.

For the CDR3, the DNA is TGTGCCATCAGTGATCTTGCGGCGAAGAACACTGAAGCTTTCTTT. Translating it yields CAISDLAAKNTEAFF. The rearrangement links TRBV10-3 to TRBJ1-1; D gene uncertain. Per the germline V gene, CDR1 is ENHRY and CDR2 is SYGVKD. The CDR3 has 15 amino acids. The ends were cut back, 3 bases at V and 1 base at J, with 12 bases in the middle.

The V call is TRBV6-2 or TRBV6-3, the J call TRBJ1-1; TRBD1 aligns across 11 bases. V lost 5 bases and J lost 4; bases outside the gene matches: 12. Per the germline V gene, CDR1 is MNHEY and CDR2 is SVGEGT. CDR3 length: 17 amino acids. This CDR3 reads CASSTDWSGTGGTEAFF. The CDR3 nucleotides are TGTGCCAGCAGTACGGATTGGTCTGGGACAGGGGGCACTGAAGCTTTCTTT.

The chain is built from TRBV29-1 and TRBJ1-4, with 8 positions matching TRBD1. V trimming: 7 bases; J trimming: 0 bases; junction bases outside the gene matches: 7. The CDR3 extends over 15 amino acids. The germline V gene has CDR1 SQVTM and CDR2 ANQGSEA. The CDR3 DNA is TGCAGCGCGAGGCAGGGACAGGCAACTAATGAAAAACTGTTTTTT. Amino acids: CSARQGQATNEKLFF.

The chain links TRBV4-1 to TRBJ2-7; D possibly corresponds to TRBD1 (5 bases). Trimming pared 2 bases from V and 7 bases from J, leaving 18 bases between. The CDR3 is 15 residues long. Per germline, CDR1 MGHRA and CDR2 YSYEKL. CDR3 in DNA: TGCGCCAGCAGCCAAATGGACAAAAGGGGTTTGGAGCAGTACTTC. Translation: CASSQMDKRGLEQYF.

This chain uses TRBV4-2 with TRBJ1-2; 7 nucleotides align to TRBD1. Germline V gene sequence: CDR1 LGHNA, CDR2 YNFKEQ. J was trimmed by 3 bases and V by 1 base; bases with no gene match: 11. There are 17 residues in the CDR3. In nucleotides, the CDR3 is TGTGCCAGCAGCCAAGTAAGCATCAGGGGGACGGACTATGGCTACACCTTC. Amino acids: CASSQVSIRGTDYGYTF.

This clone was seen once. The V call is TRBV7-6, the J call TRBJ2-7; TRBD1 might be the D (6 bases). This CDR3 is built from 16 residues. Germline loops: CDR1 SGHVS, CDR2 FNYEAQ. V was clipped by 2 bases and J by 1 base, with 15 bases between them. DNA for the CDR3: TGTGCCAGCAGCTTACCCGCAGGGGAAGCATCCTACGAGCAGTACTTC. This encodes CASSLPAGEASYEQYF.

The chain couples TRBV3-1 (or the pseudogene TRBV3-2) to TRBJ1-3; D is ambiguous. Germline CDR1 LGHDT, CDR2 YNNKEL (reference sequence). With 4 bases removed from V and 6 bases from J, the gap between germline ends came to 16 bases. This CDR3 region has 15 residues. The chain's CDR3 is CASSPLFPRVNTIYF. The DNA of the CDR3 is TGTGCCAGCAGCCCGTTGTTCCCCCGGGTAAACACCATATATTTT.

The chain joins TRBV6-2 or TRBV6-3 to TRBJ1-1; D not resolved. V lost 2 bases to trimming and J lost 8 bases, with 12 bases between them. The CDR3 spans 13 residues. CDR1 MNHEY and CDR2 SVGEGT come from the germline V gene. The chain's CDR3 is CASSYRAGLEAFF. The CDR3 DNA reads TGTGCCAGCAGTTACCGAGCAGGTCTCGAAGCTTTCTTT.

This clone was seen once. CDR3 sequence reads: CASRYQGQPTGYEQYF. In nucleotides, the CDR3 is TGTGCCAGCAGATATCAGGGACAGCCTACCGGCTACGAGCAGTACTTC. The chain couples TRBV28 to TRBJ2-7, with 7 nucleotides matching TRBD1. This CDR3 has 16 residues. With V trimmed by 6 bases and J by 3 bases, 14 bases remained unmatched. The germline CDR1 and CDR2 sequences are MDHEN and SYDVKM.

The V call is TRBV24-1, the J call TRBJ2-3; TRBD2 aligns across 11 bases. Germline values: CDR1 KGHDR, CDR2 SFDVKD. The junction had 6 bases not matched to a gene; V was cut back by 3 bases and J by 2 bases. There are 17 residues in the CDR3. In DNA, the CDR3 is TGTGCCACCAGTGATCCAAATAGCGGGAGGGCCACAGATACGCAGTATTTT. This codes for CATSDPNSGRATDTQYF.